This record concerns one T cell receptor beta chain sequence. What it binds is unknown. These data come from a study of graft-versus-host responses after intestinal transplantation. Across the study: After anti-thymocyte globulin induction, recipients took tacrolimus and steroids for three to four years.

Whole-study results and caveats: Among recipient marrow samples, GvH clones were found; some appeared first in ileum or blood.

Data came from immunoSEQ multiplex PCR; TCRdb stores just in-frame clones and leaves some out. The sample has about 43,000 clones; less than 95% are singletons. The input for sequencing was PBMCs, taken 330 to 350 days after intestinal transplant. The clonotype was recovered from a human patient who received an intestinal transplant, so some T cells may come from the graft donor.

CDR3 protein: CASRPEGRELFF. The CDR3 DNA sequence: TGTGCCAGCAGACCGGAGGGGCGGGAGCTGTTTTTT. This chain links TRBV27 with TRBJ2-2, with TRBD2 as a possible D gene (6 bases). The CDR3 contains 12 residues. The germline V gene encodes CDR1 MNHEY and CDR2 SMNVEV (reference sequence). V shed 6 bases and J shed 9 bases, with 11 bases lying between them.